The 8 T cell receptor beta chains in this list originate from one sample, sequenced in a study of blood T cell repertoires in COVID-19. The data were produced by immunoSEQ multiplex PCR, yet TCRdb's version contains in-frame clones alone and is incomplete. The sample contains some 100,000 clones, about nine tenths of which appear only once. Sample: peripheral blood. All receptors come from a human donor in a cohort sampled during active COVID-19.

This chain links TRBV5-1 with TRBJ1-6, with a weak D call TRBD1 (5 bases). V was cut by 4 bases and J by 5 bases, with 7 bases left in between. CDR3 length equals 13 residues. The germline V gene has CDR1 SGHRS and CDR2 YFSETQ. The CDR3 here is CASSRGDNSPLHF. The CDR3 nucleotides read TGCGCCAGCAGCCGGGGGGATAATTCACCCCTCCACTTT.

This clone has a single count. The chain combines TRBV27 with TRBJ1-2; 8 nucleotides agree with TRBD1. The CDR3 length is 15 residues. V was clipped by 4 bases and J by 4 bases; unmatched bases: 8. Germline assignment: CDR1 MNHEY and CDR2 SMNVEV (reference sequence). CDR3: CASSSPSDRGYGYTF. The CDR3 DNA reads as TGTGCCAGCAGTTCGCCGTCCGACAGGGGCTATGGCTACACCTTC.

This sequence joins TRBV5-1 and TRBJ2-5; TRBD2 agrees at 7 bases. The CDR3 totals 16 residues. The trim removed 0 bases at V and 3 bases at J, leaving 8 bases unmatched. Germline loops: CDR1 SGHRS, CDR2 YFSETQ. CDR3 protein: CASSLGLLGGKETQYF. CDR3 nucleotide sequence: TGCGCCAGCAGCTTGGGGCTTTTGGGGGGGAAAGAGACCCAGTACTTC.

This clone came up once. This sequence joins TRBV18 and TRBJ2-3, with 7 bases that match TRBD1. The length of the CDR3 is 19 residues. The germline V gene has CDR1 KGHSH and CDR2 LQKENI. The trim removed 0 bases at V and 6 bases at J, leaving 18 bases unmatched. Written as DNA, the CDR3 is TGTGCCAGCTCACCACCTAGGGCAGGGGGACCACAATCACCCGATACGCAGTATTTT. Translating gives CASSPPRAGGPQSPDTQYF.

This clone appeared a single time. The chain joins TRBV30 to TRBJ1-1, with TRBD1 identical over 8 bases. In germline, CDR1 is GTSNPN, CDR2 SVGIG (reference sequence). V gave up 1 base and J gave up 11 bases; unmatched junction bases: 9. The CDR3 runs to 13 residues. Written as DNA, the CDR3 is TGTGCCTGGAGTGGGACGTTTGGACAGGGCGCTTTCTTT. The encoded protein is CAWSGTFGQGAFF.

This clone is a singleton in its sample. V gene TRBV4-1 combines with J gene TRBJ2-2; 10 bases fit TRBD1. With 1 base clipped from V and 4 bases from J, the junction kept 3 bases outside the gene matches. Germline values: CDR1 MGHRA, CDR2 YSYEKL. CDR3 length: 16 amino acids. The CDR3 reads CASSQGQGASTGELFF. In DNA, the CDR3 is TGCGCCAGCAGCCAAGGACAGGGGGCTAGCACCGGGGAGCTGTTTTTT.

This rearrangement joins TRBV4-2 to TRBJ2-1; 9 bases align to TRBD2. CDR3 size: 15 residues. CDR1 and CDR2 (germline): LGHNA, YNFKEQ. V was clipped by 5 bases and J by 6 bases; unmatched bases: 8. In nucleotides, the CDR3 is TGTGCCAGCAGCAACCCCGGGACTAGCCTCAATGAGCAGTTCTTC. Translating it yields CASSNPGTSLNEQFF.

The CDR3 DNA sequence: TGTGCCAGCAAAGACATCTCCTACGAGCAGTACTTC. Translating gives CASKDISYEQYF. This sequence joins TRBV6-5 and TRBJ2-7; D remains ambiguous. V lost 7 bases to trimming and J lost 0 bases, with 7 bases between them. Germline CDR1 reads MNHEY; CDR2 reads SVGAGI. CDR3 length: 12 amino acids.